A selection of T cell receptor beta chains follows, all from one sample in a study of T cell responses to AZD1222 COVID-19 vaccine. The table came from immunoSEQ multiplex PCR; TCRdb's copy has only in-frame clones and leaves some out. The table lists some 150,000 clones, more than 85% of them singletons. The sequences come from peripheral blood, collected 28 days after the second AZD1222 dose. The source is an adult who received the AZD1222 COVID-19 vaccine. The CDR3 runs from the conserved cysteine through the conserved F or W. A row's size may be missing; if present it is once, few, many or a size class.

cdr3_length	clone_size	v_call	j_call	cdr3_aa
14	.	TRBV27	TRBJ1-5	CASSPKYSNQPQHF
12	.	TRBV5-1	TRBJ1-3	CASSLGGNTIYF
14	.	TRBV7-3	TRBJ2-1	CASSLRASDGEQFF
14	.	TRBV5-6	TRBJ2-1	CASSRGQDDNEQFF
16	.	TRBV10-3	TRBJ2-1	CAISTTSGLVINEQFF
14	.	TRBV12-5	TRBJ1-1	CASGLQSGDTEAFF
15	few	TRBV24-1	TRBJ2-7	CATSESGRGAREQYF
13	.	TRBV7-9	TRBJ2-2	CASSPDSIGELFF
13	.	TRBV11-3	TRBJ1-1	CASMEGRASEAFF
14	.	TRBV6-5	TRBJ1-1	CASNARRKGAEAFF
13	.	TRBV7-9	TRBJ1-2	CASSLAGGSGYTF
15	.	TRBV14	TRBJ1-6	CASSQTGLTDSPLHF
15	.	TRBV7-2	TRBJ1-2	CASSLEASTGYGYTF
14	.	TRBV4-3	TRBJ2-2	CASSQDRVSGELFF
16	.	TRBV24-1	TRBJ2-2	CATSDLQTLNTGELFF
15	.	TRBV2	TRBJ1-5	CASSERQYSNQPQHF